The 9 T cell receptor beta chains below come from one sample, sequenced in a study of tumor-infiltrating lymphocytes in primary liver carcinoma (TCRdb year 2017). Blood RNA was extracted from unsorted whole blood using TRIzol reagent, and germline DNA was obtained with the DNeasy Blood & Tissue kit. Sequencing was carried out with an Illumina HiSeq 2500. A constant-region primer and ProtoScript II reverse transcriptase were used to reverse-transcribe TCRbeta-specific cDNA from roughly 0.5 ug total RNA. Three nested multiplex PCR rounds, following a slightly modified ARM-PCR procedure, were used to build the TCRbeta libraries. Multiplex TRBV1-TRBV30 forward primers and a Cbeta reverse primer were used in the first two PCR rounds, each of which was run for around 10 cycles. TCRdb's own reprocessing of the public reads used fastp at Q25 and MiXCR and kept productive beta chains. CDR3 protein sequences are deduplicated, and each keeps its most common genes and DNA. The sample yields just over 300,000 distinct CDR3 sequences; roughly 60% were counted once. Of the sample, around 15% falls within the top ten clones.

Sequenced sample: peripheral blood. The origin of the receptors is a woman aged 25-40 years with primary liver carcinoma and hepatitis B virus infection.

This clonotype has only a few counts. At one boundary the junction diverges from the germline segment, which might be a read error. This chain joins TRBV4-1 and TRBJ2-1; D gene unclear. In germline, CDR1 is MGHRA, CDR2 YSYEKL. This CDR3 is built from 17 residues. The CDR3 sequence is CASSQGNVVAAYDEQFF. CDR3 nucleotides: TGCGCCAGCAGCCAGGGTAACGTAGTGGCGGCCTACGATGAGCAGTTCTTC.

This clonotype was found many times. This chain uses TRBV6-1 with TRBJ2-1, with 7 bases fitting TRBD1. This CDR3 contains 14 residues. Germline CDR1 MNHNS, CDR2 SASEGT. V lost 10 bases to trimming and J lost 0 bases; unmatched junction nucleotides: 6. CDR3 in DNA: TGTGCCACCTTGGACAGGAGCTCCTACAATGAGCAGTTCTTC. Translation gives CATLDRSSYNEQFF.

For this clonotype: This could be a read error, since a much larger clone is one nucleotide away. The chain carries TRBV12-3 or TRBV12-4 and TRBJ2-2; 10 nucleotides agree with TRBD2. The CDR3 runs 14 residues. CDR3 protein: CAGRLAGVTGELFF. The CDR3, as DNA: TGTGCCGGCAGGCTAGCGGGAGTCACCGGGGAGCTGTTTTTT.

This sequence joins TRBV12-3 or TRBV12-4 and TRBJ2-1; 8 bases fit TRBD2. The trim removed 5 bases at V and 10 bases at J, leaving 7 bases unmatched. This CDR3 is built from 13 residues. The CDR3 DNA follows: TGTGCCAGCAGTACTGGCGGGGGGTCGGAGCAGTTCTTC. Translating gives CASSTGGGSEQFF.

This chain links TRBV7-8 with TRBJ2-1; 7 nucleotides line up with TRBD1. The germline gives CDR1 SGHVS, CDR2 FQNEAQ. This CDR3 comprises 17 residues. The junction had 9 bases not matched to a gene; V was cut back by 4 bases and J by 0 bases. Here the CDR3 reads CASSWYWDRSSYNEQFF. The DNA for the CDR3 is TGTGCCAGCAGCTGGTATTGGGACAGAAGCTCCTACAATGAGCAGTTCTTC.

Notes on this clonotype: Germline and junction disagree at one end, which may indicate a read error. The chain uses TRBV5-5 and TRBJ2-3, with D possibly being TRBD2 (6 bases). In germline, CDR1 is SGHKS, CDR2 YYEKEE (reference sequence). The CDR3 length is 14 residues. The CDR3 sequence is CVSSLRLGTNTQYF. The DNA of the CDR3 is TGTGTCAGCAGCTTACGACTAGGGACGAATACGCAGTATTTT.

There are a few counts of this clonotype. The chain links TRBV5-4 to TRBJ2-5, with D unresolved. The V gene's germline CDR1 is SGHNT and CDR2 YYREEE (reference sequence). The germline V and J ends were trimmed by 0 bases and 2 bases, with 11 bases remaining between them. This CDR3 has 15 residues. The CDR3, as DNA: TGTGCCAGCAGCTTGGGAAAGGGTCCTCAAGAGACCCAGTACTTC. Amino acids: CASSLGKGPQETQYF.

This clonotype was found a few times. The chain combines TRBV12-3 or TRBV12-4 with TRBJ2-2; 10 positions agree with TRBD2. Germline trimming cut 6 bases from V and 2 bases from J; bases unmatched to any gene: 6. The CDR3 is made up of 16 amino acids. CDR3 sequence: CASSRPSGSNTGELFF. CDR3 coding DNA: TGTGCCAGCAGCCGCCCTAGCGGGAGTAACACCGGGGAGCTGTTTTTT.

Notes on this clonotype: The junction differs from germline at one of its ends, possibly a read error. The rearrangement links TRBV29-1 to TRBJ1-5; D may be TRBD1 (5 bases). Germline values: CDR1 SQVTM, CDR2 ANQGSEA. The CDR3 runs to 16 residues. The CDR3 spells CSVRDDSEGSNQSQHF. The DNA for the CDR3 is TGCAGCGTGCGGGACGACAGCGAGGGAAGCAATCAGTCCCAGCATTTT.